Listed below are T cell receptor beta chains from one sample, sequenced in a study of blood T cell repertoires in COVID-19. TCRdb's copy holds only in-frame clones and misses some; the assay was immunoSEQ multiplex PCR. This sample yields roughly 410,000 clones, of which around 87% are seen a single time; about 2.1% belongs to the top ten. Sequences were obtained from peripheral blood. The receptors come from a woman aged 60-70 years with COVID-19, enrolled during active disease. CDR3s include the opening cysteine and the closing phenylalanine or tryptophan. D genes are given only for firm matches. Part of the rows lack a size; the others show once, few, many or a class for expanded clones.

v_call	j_call	clone_size	d_call	cdr3_nt	cdr3_aa
TRBV6-5	TRBJ1-1	few	TRBD1	TGTGCCAGCAGTTACAATCCGGGACAGATGAACACTGAAGCTTTCTTT	CASSYNPGQMNTEAFF
TRBV7-2	TRBJ1-1	-	-	TGTGCCAGCAGCCCGTTAGGGGTTTCCACTGAAGCTTTCTTT	CASSPLGVSTEAFF
TRBV11-2	TRBJ2-3	once	-	TGTGCCAGCAGCTCCTCCCCCACAGATACGCAGTATTTT	CASSSSPTDTQYF
TRBV5-5	TRBJ2-1	-	-	TGTGCCAGCAGTCGCGGGACGGATTACAATGAGCAGTTCTTC	CASSRGTDYNEQFF
TRBV9	TRBJ1-1	-	-	TGTGCCAGCAGCGTAGGGGGACTCATGAACACTGAAGCTTTCTTT	CASSVGGLMNTEAFF
TRBV6-6	TRBJ1-5	-	TRBD1	TGTGCCAGCAGTTACTCGGTAGGGACAGCAAATCAGCCCCAGCATTTT	CASSYSVGTANQPQHF
TRBV10-3	TRBJ2-1	-	TRBD1	TGTGCCATCAGTGAGTCCGGGACAGGAGACAATGAGCAGTTCTTC	CAISESGTGDNEQFF
TRBV28	TRBJ1-2	-	TRBD1	TGTGCCAGCAGTTTATTTGGGACAGGGATTGGCTACACCTTC	CASSLFGTGIGYTF
TRBV10-3	TRBJ2-7	-	TRBD1	TGTGCCATCAGTGGGACAGGTCGCTCCTACGAGCAGTACTTC	CAISGTGRSYEQYF
TRBV4-1	TRBJ2-4	-	TRBD1	TGCGCCAGCAGCCAAGGTTCGGGACAGGGGCGGAGGGCTAACATTCAGTACTTC	CASSQGSGQGRRANIQYF
TRBV7-9	TRBJ2-7	-	TRBD1	TGTGCCAGCAGCTCGGGACAGGGGTGGGACAGCGAGCAGTACTTC	CASSSGQGWDSEQYF
TRBV4-2	TRBJ2-7	-	-	TGTGCCAGCAGCCAAGAACAGGGACCAGGGGCTTACGAGCAGTACTTC	CASSQEQGPGAYEQYF
TRBV5-6	TRBJ2-3	-	TRBD2	TGTGCCAGCAGACCCGAAGGACTAGCGGGGGGTCTCGATACGCAGTATTTT	CASRPEGLAGGLDTQYF
TRBV5-1	TRBJ2-2	-	TRBD2	TGCGCCAGCAGCTCGGGACTAGCATCGACCGGGGAGCTGTTTTTT	CASSSGLASTGELFF
TRBV28	TRBJ2-2	-	TRBD2	TGTGCCAGCAGTCCACCGACTAGCGGGGGGGCGAACACCGGGGAGCTGTTTTTT	CASSPPTSGGANTGELFF
TRBV11-2	TRBJ2-5	-	-	TGTGCCAGCAGCTCGAGGACCGGACAGAAAGAGACCCAGTACTTC	CASSSRTGQKETQYF
TRBV6-6	TRBJ1-1	-	TRBD1	TGTGCCAGCAGTTATCCGACAGGGATGAGGACTGAAGCTTTCTTT	CASSYPTGMRTEAFF
TRBV12-3/TRBV12-4	TRBJ1-1	-	TRBD1	TGTGCCAGCAGGGGACAGTCTTACACTGAAGCTTTCTTT	CASRGQSYTEAFF
TRBV18	TRBJ1-4	-	-	TGTGCCAGCTCACCAGACCGGGGTGAAAAACTGTTTTTT	CASSPDRGEKLFF